These 32 T cell receptor beta chains were all obtained from the same sample, sequenced in a study of blood T cells in healthy people across ages. A second PCR, run for about 6 to 12 cycles, used a sample-barcoded 5' primer plus a J-beta primer mix. TCRdb reprocessed the 5' RACE reads with MiXCR, giving one entry per CDR3 protein. The sample holds about 620,000 distinct CDR3 sequences, under 25% seen once. The sample comprised blood. These receptors were collected from a man between 65 and 80 years old in good health.

This clonotype was detected a few times. The genes are TRBV9 and TRBJ2-1; D is ambiguous. Trimming shortened V by 0 bases and J by 8 bases, and 15 bases separated the two germline ends. The CDR3 contains 15 residues. The germline V gene encodes CDR1 SGDLS and CDR2 YYNGEE. The CDR3 coding sequence is TGTGCCAGCAGCGTAGCAATAGCCCCCCCCCATGAGCAGTTCTTC. Residues: CASSVAIAPPHEQFF.

This clonotype was recorded a few times. The rearrangement joins TRBV7-2 to TRBJ2-7; 7 bases match TRBD2. The CDR3 is 15 amino acids. CDR1 and CDR2 from the germline V gene are SGHTA and FQGNSA. V was clipped by 2 bases and J by 5 bases; unmatched bases: 9. CDR3 in DNA: TGTGCCAGCAGCTTATCAGGCGGGAGAGGTGACGAGCAGTACTTC. Translated: CASSLSGGRGDEQYF. The full variable domain, with the rest looked up from reference TRBV7-2 and TRBJ2-7, is GAGVSQSPSNKVTEKGKDVELRCDPISGHTALYWYRQSLGQGLEFLIYFQGNSAPDKSGLPSDRFSAERTGGSVSTLTIQRTQQEDSAVYLCASSLSGGRGDEQYFGPGTRLTVT.

The chain links TRBV2 to TRBJ1-1, with 8 bases identical to TRBD1. Germline CDR1 is SNHLY and CDR2 is FYNNEI. This CDR3 is built from 14 residues. V gave up 6 bases and J gave up 4 bases; unmatched junction bases: 7. This CDR3 reads CASSGQGRSTEAFF. CDR3 DNA: TGTGCCAGCAGCGGACAGGGAAGGAGCACTGAAGCTTTCTTT. Using reference TRBV2 and TRBJ1-1 for the parts outside the CDR3, the full variable domain is EPEVTQTPSHQVTQMGQEVILRCVPISNHLYFYWYRQILGQKVEFLVSFYNNEISEKSEIFDDQFSVERPDGSNFTLKIRSTKLEDSAMYFCASSGQGRSTEAFFGQGTRLTVV.

This clonotype was recorded a few times. This sequence joins TRBV5-1 and TRBJ2-5; D is perhaps TRBD1 (5 bases). Germline V gene sequence: CDR1 SGHRS, CDR2 YFSETQ. The CDR3 length is 15 residues. Trimming took 0 bases from V and 3 from J, leaving 12 bases between them. The CDR3 coding sequence is TGCGCCAGCAGCTTGGAGGGATGGGGCGAAGAGACCCAGTACTTC. Its translation: CASSLEGWGEETQYF.

The table lists this clonotype with a few counts. Being one base from a much bigger clone, this may be a read error. This rearrangement joins TRBV5-1 to TRBJ2-5, with 11 bases matching TRBD1. CDR3 length equals 15 residues. V lost 6 bases to trimming and J lost 5 bases; unmatched junction nucleotides: 9. Germline-derived CDR1 and CDR2 are SGHRS and YFSETQ. In DNA form, the CDR3 reads TGCGCCAGCAACTTCGGACAGGGGGCGATGGAGACCCAGTACTTC. Its translation: CASNFGQGAMETQYF.

The chain uses TRBV18 and TRBJ1-4; tentatively, D is TRBD1 (6 bases). CDR1 KGHSH and CDR2 LQKENI come from the germline V gene. Deletions cut 4 bases from V and 8 bases from J, with 17 bases between. The CDR3 consists of 15 residues. The CDR3 DNA follows: TGTGCCAGCTCACGGGCGGGACAAGTCGGAGAAAAACTGTTTTTT. Translation: CASSRAGQVGEKLFF. The variable domain in full, completed from reference TRBV18 and TRBJ1-4, reads NAGVMQNPRHLVRRRGQEARLRCSPMKGHSHVYWYRQLPEEGLKFMVYLQKENIIDESGMPKERFSAEFPKEGPSILRIQQVVRGDSAAYFCASSRAGQVGEKLFFGSGTQLSVL.

This clonotype was seen a handful of times. The CDR3 nucleotides read TGTGCCAGCAGCTTTCCGGGTCATTCTGGGGCCAACGTCCTGACTTTC. Its protein is CASSFPGHSGANVLTF. The chain combines TRBV7-2 with TRBJ2-6; the D is unclear. Germline V lookup: CDR1 SGHTA, CDR2 FQGNSA. The CDR3 is made up of 16 amino acids. The ends were cut back, 3 bases at V and 1 base at J, with 10 bases in the middle.

The chain is built from TRBV5-1 and TRBJ1-4; D unresolved. V was shortened by 4 bases and J by 7 bases, with 17 bases between the two germline ends. In germline, CDR1 is SGHRS, CDR2 YFSETQ. The CDR3 runs 15 residues. DNA for the CDR3: TGCGCCAGCAGCGGTGGGGAGTATCGCGGTGAAAAACTGTTTTTT. Protein sequence: CASSGGEYRGEKLFF. The full variable domain, rest sourced from reference TRBV5-1 and TRBJ1-4, is KAGVTQTPRYLIKTRGQQVTLSCSPISGHRSVSWYQQTPGQGLQFLFEYFSETQRNKGNFPGRFSGRQFSNSRSEMNVSTLELGDSALYLCASSGGEYRGEKLFFGSGTQLSVL.

There are many counts of this clonotype. The chain combines TRBV10-3 with TRBJ2-3, with 7 nucleotides matching TRBD2. V was pared by 8 bases and J by 2 bases, with 7 bases of the junction left unmatched. The CDR3 runs 14 residues. The germline CDR1 and CDR2 sequences are ENHRY and SYGVKD. This chain's CDR3 is CAIGGAGSTDTQYF. For the CDR3, the DNA is TGTGCCATCGGTGGAGCGGGATCCACAGATACGCAGTATTTT.

This clonotype appeared a few times. The CDR3 region is CASSVSSTYEQYF. In DNA form, the CDR3 reads TGTGCCAGCAGCGTGAGCAGCACCTACGAGCAGTACTTC. The chain employs TRBV13 and TRBJ2-7; D unclear. V shed 5 bases and J shed 2 bases, with 10 bases lying between them. The germline CDR1 and CDR2 sequences are PRHDT and FYEKMQ (reference sequence). This CDR3 spans 13 amino acids.

This clonotype was seen at least ten times. J is TRBJ2-1 and V is TRBV29-1; 11 bases are shared with TRBD2. V gave up 3 bases and J gave up 8 bases; unmatched junction bases: 9. Germline loops: CDR1 SQVTM, CDR2 ANQGSEA. The CDR3 contains 15 residues. CDR3 in amino acids: CSVDRVSGRGDEQFF. Here the CDR3 DNA reads TGCAGCGTTGACAGGGTTAGCGGGAGGGGCGATGAGCAGTTCTTC.

This clonotype turned up a few times. The rearrangement joins TRBV6-6 to TRBJ1-2; D is ambiguous. CDR1 is MNHNY and CDR2 is SVGAGI in the germline V gene (reference sequence). This CDR3 has 14 residues. The V end was cut by 0 bases, the J end by 6 bases, with 11 bases between. The CDR3 loop is CASSYSLGKDGYTF. DNA of the CDR3: TGTGCCAGCAGTTACTCGTTAGGGAAGGATGGCTACACCTTC.

This clonotype showed up just a few times. This rearrangement joins TRBV7-9 to TRBJ2-5; D gene unclear. The J call is doubtful: the DNA matches TRBJ2-1 better. This CDR3 region has 12 residues. Per the germline V gene, CDR1 is SEHNR and CDR2 is FQNEAQ (reference sequence). The CDR3 loop reads CASSRVHDEQFF. Written as DNA, the CDR3 is TGTGCCAGCAGCCGGGTCCACGATGAGCAGTTCTTC.

This clonotype occurred many times. The chain employs TRBV29-1 and TRBJ2-5; weak D call: TRBD1 (6 bases). Trimming left V 2 bases short and J 1 base short, with 8 bases between. The CDR3 sequence is 13 residues long. In germline, CDR1 is SQVTM, CDR2 ANQGSEA. The DNA of the CDR3 is TGCAGCGTTGAATGGGGGCTCCAAGAGACCCAGTACTTC. Protein product: CSVEWGLQETQYF.

This clonotype was observed a few times. The chain recombines TRBV4-1 with TRBJ2-3; 11 nucleotides match TRBD2. Germline V gene sequence: CDR1 MGHRA, CDR2 YSYEKL. The V gene end was trimmed by 4 bases and the J gene end by 2 bases; junction bases not matched to a gene: 5. This CDR3 is built from 16 residues. CDR3 residues: CASSPLAGGITDTQYF. As DNA, the CDR3 is TGCGCCAGCAGCCCCTTAGCGGGAGGGATCACAGATACGCAGTATTTT.

V gene TRBV29-1 combines with J gene TRBJ2-1, with 11 bases matching TRBD2. This CDR3 has 15 residues. Germline values: CDR1 SQVTM, CDR2 ANQGSEA. The ends lost 5 bases at V and 1 base at J; junction bases unmatched: 4. The CDR3 loop is CSVRSSGRSYNEQFF. CDR3 nucleotides: TGCAGCGTTAGGTCTAGCGGGAGGTCCTACAATGAGCAGTTCTTC.

The table lists this clonotype with a count of one. J is TRBJ2-3 and V is TRBV10-3, with D maybe TRBD2 (7 bases). The germline gives CDR1 ENHRY, CDR2 SYGVKD. V lost 3 bases and J 2 bases, leaving 12 bases between the germline ends. This CDR3 spans 15 amino acids. CDR3 DNA sequence: TGTGCCATCAGTGAAGGGGGAGGGGACACAGATACGCAGTATTTT. Protein sequence: CAISEGGGDTDTQYF.

This chain joins TRBV29-1 and TRBJ2-5; 12 bases fit TRBD2. The J call is doubtful: the DNA matches TRBJ2-1 better. The germline gives CDR1 SQVTM, CDR2 ANQGSEA. The CDR3 is 14 amino acids. The CDR3 region has the DNA TGCAGCGAGAAGGCTAGCGGGAGGGGGAATGAGCAGTTCTTC. This sequence encodes CSEKASGRGNEQFF.

This clonotype was observed many times. The chain employs TRBV7-9 and TRBJ2-7; unclear D gene. The germline V gene has CDR1 SEHNR and CDR2 FQNEAQ (reference sequence). V was clipped by 5 bases and J by 3 bases, with 5 bases between them. The CDR3 sequence is 11 residues long. CDR3 nucleotides: TGTGCCAGCAGCCGTAACTACGAGCAGTACTTC. Protein: CASSRNYEQYF.

The rearrangement joins TRBV4-3 to TRBJ1-1; D is unresolved. Germline V lookup: CDR1 LGHNA, CDR2 YSLEER. V was clipped by 3 bases and J by 1 base, with 6 bases between them. There are 13 residues in the CDR3. In nucleotides, the CDR3 is TGCGCCAGCAGCCACCTCGGGAACACTGAAGCTTTCTTT. Translated, it gives CASSHLGNTEAFF.

This clonotype occurred a few times. This chain uses TRBV7-9 with TRBJ2-1, with a weak D call TRBD1 (5 bases). The CDR3 consists of 14 residues. V lost 7 bases and J 6 bases, leaving 16 bases between the germline ends. Per the germline V gene, CDR1 is SEHNR and CDR2 is FQNEAQ (reference sequence). The CDR3 sequence is CASTWGREGNEQFF. CDR3 bases: TGTGCCAGCACCTGGGGCAGGGAAGGCAATGAGCAGTTCTTC. The complete variable domain, with remaining parts taken from reference TRBV7-9 and TRBJ2-1, reads DTGVSQNPRHKITKRGQNVTFRCDPISEHNRLYWYRQTLGQGPEFLTYFQNEAQLEKSRLLSDRFSAERPKGSFSTLEIQRTEQGDSAMYLCASTWGREGNEQFFGPGTRLTVL.

The J gene is TRBJ2-7, the V gene TRBV4-1, with 8 positions matching TRBD1. Germline lookup yields CDR1 MGHRA and CDR2 YSYEKL. CDR3 length equals 16 residues. Trimming removed 3 bases from V and 1 base from J; junction bases left unmatched: 8. CDR3 amino acids: CASSHPTGQGSYEQYF. The CDR3, as DNA: TGCGCCAGCAGCCACCCCACCGGACAGGGTTCCTACGAGCAGTACTTC.

CDR3 residues: CASGTGTPPYEQYF. CDR3 DNA sequence: TGTGCCAGCGGGACAGGGACCCCCCCCTACGAGCAGTACTTC. The chain employs TRBV7-9 and TRBJ2-7, with 9 positions matching TRBD1. Germline V gene lookup returns CDR1 SEHNR and CDR2 FQNEAQ (reference sequence). V was pared by 8 bases and J by 2 bases, with 7 bases of the junction left unmatched. CDR3 length: 14 residues.

CDR3 protein: CASSFQITDQAGYVEQFF. The DNA of the CDR3 is TGTGCCAGCAGTTTTCAGATCACGGACCAGGCGGGGTATGTGGAGCAGTTCTTC. The V call is TRBV28, the J call TRBJ2-1; D is possibly TRBD2 (6 bases). The CDR3 has 18 amino acids. Germline lookup yields CDR1 MDHEN and CDR2 SYDVKM. V lost 3 bases and J lost 10, with 28 bases in between.

The rearrangement links TRBV27 to TRBJ2-7, with a possible D match to TRBD1 (5 bases). V was trimmed by 0 bases and J by 3 bases, leaving 12 bases between them. The CDR3 covers 15 residues. Germline loops: CDR1 MNHEY, CDR2 SMNVEV (reference sequence). In nucleotides, the CDR3 is TGTGCCAGCAGTTTATCGCTATTTCAGGGCTACGAGCAGTACTTC. Amino acids: CASSLSLFQGYEQYF.

Comment on this clonotype: Mismatch with germline at one junction end may stem from a read error. This chain uses TRBV5-1 with TRBJ2-7; a weak D match, TRBD2 (5 bases). The CDR3 extends over 16 amino acids. Germline CDR1 SGHRS, CDR2 YFSETQ. CDR3 sequence: CASNLSVGESAYEQYF. The DNA for the CDR3 is TGCGCCAGCAACTTGTCTGTCGGGGAGAGCGCTTACGAGCAGTACTTC.

This clonotype was recorded a few times. The CDR3 DNA reads TGTGCCAGCAGCCCCGGGCGGGCAACTAATGAAAAACTGTTTTTT. Protein sequence: CASSPGRATNEKLFF. The chain combines TRBV14 with TRBJ1-4; D remains unclear. CDR1 is SGHDN, CDR2 FVKESK, per germline. Between the trimmed V and J ends, which lost 4 bases and 0 bases, there was a span of 9 bases. There are 15 residues in the CDR3.

The DNA of the CDR3 is TGCAGTGCTAGAGATCGGCTAGCGGGAGTTGAGCAGTTCTTC. It encodes CSARDRLAGVEQFF. This rearrangement joins TRBV20-1 to TRBJ2-1; 10 bases map to TRBD2. CDR1 is DFQATT and CDR2 is SNEGSKA in the germline V gene (reference sequence). V gave up 0 bases and J gave up 9 bases; unmatched junction bases: 5. This CDR3 is 14 amino acids long.

The table lists this clonotype with many counts. CDR3 region: CSAKGQSKNIQYF. CDR3 DNA sequence: TGCAGTGCAAAGGGACAGTCCAAAAACATTCAGTACTTC. This chain connects TRBV20-1 to TRBJ2-4; 7 bases line up with TRBD1. With V trimmed by 6 bases and J by 2 bases, 4 bases remained unmatched. Germline V gene sequence: CDR1 DFQATT, CDR2 SNEGSKA (reference sequence). The CDR3 has 13 residues.

Ten or more counts support this clonotype. The gene calls are TRBV29-1 and TRBJ2-7, with 8 bases identical to TRBD1. Germline-derived CDR1 and CDR2 are SQVTM and ANQGSEA. V lost 2 bases to trimming and J lost 9 bases; unmatched junction nucleotides: 12. CDR3 length equals 14 residues. CDR3 DNA sequence: TGCAGCGTTGAAACCCCGGGACAGGTCTGGGGGCAGTACTTC. This gives the protein CSVETPGQVWGQYF.

The chain has TRBV19 and TRBJ2-3, with TRBD2 matching over 8 bases. The CDR3 has 16 residues. Trimming removed 5 bases from V and 4 bases from J; junction bases left unmatched: 11. Germline CDR1 is LNHDA and CDR2 is SQIVND (reference sequence). The CDR3 region has the DNA TGTGCCAGTAGTTCCCACGGGAGCGGGAGCGCAGATACGCAGTATTTT. It specifies CASSSHGSGSADTQYF.

The J gene is TRBJ2-3, the V gene TRBV20-1, with TRBD2 as a possible D gene (6 bases). Trimming stripped 4 bases from V and 0 bases from J, with 14 bases between. The CDR3 is 15 amino acids. Germline V gene data show CDR1 as DFQATT and CDR2 as SNEGSKA (reference sequence). The CDR3 is CSAIAFSGSTDTQYF. The CDR3 coding sequence is TGCAGTGCTATTGCGTTCAGCGGGAGCACAGATACGCAGTATTTT.